This TCR beta chain originates from a study of T cells in localized non-small cell lung cancer (dated by TCRdb to 2020 to 2022). The study in broad terms: The study examined T cell repertoires in approximately 240 patients with early-stage NSCLC and compared tumors with uninvolved tumor-adjacent lungs. The cohort was made up of around 250 treatment-naive NSCLC patients whose localized lung tumors had been resected. NSCLC patients had a mean age of roughly 66 years, and fewer than 150 were male and some 98 female.

Broader findings and caveats from the paper: Because multi-region sequencing of the tumors was not done, intratumor heterogeneity could not be ruled out. Longer overall survival was associated with higher T cell density in blood, whereas shorter survival was associated with higher clonality in adjacent lung. Uninvolved tumor-adjacent lung showed the highest T cell clonality, higher than tumor, which suggests more focused antigenic responses in the adjacent lung. Since the design was exploratory, TCR variables were selected using unadjusted p-values with no false-discovery rate correction. Of the top 100 tumor clones, a median of roughly 56 were detected in paired uninvolved adjacent lung; 28 were also among that lung's top 100.

TCR beta CDR3 regions were sequenced from DNA using the immunoSEQ Assay. The study's processing was this. T cell density was computed as TCR beta template counts normalized to usable DNA estimated by amplifying housekeeping genes. Using the preseqR package, richness was estimated by extrapolating to 120,000 templates for tissue samples and 400,000 templates for PBMC samples. Clonality was taken to be one minus Pielou's evenness. Tissue-enriched TCRs were identified by differential abundance testing using productive amino-acid clonotypes, minimum total count 5 and alpha 0.1. The Jaccard Index and the Morisita Overlap Index were used to measure how much the repertoires overlapped between compartments. GLIPH clustered TCR beta CDR3s with public tetramer-defined viral CDR3s; viral motifs required at least three viral sequences plus V-gene enrichment. Drawn from immuneACCESS, this table holds only the in-frame rearrangements with V and J called that TCRdb kept. Clones are partly lost; checked studies trace under half to an unresolved V gene and leave the rest unexplained. That table furnishes V, J and clone size, whereas the DNA furnished D and trimming. The sample has 800 or so clones on record, approximately 24% of them singletons. The ten largest make up around 25% of the sample.

At diagnosis, peripheral blood, uninvolved tumor-adjacent lung and tumor were collected and stored as a combination of fresh-frozen and FFPE material. This clone showed up just a few times. Its antigen remains unidentified. No base quality values were provided; no much bigger clone lies one nucleotide off. Between the V and J ends, shortened by 6 bases and 4 bases respectively, the junction contains 15 bases. CDR1 KGHSH and CDR2 LQKENI were looked up in the germline V gene. Measured from the cysteine to the phenylalanine, the CDR3 is 14 residues long. This entry keeps only the CDR3 DNA: 42 bases, framed from base 1.

Material: lung tumor tissue, obtained before any cancer treatment. The receptor was isolated from an older female donor with stage I squamous cell lung carcinoma. The chain is made from TRBV18 and TRBJ1-2, with TRBD1 tentatively as D gene (6 bases match). The CDR3 corresponds to CASSTSTGLYGYTF. The base sequence is TGTGCCAGCTCCACCTCAACAGGGCTCTATGGCTACACCTTC.